The 26 T cell receptor beta chains reported below all come from one sample, sequenced in a study of blood T cell repertoires in COVID-19. Method: immunoSEQ multiplex PCR; TCRdb's copy keeps in-frame clones and lacks some. This sample has about 180,000 clones; roughly 78% occur once, and the top ten carry 6.5% to 8%. Sequenced sample: peripheral blood. Receptors originate from a man aged 65-85 years with active or convalescent COVID-19.

The chain has TRBV6-6 and TRBJ1-6; a possible D gene is TRBD1 (6 bases). This CDR3 has 13 residues. Germline CDR1 and CDR2: MNHNY and SVGAGI (reference sequence). V lost 10 bases and J 6 bases, leaving 13 bases between the germline ends. As DNA, the CDR3 is TGTGCCACCGGGGACACTTCTAATTCACCCCTCCACTTT. This codes for CATGDTSNSPLHF.

V gene TRBV19 combines with J gene TRBJ1-2; 9 positions agree with TRBD1. Germline values: CDR1 LNHDA, CDR2 SQIVND (reference sequence). This CDR3 is built from 13 residues. V lost 6 bases to trimming and J lost 6 bases; unmatched junction nucleotides: 5. CDR3 nucleotides: TGTGCCAGTAGATCGACAGGGGGAGATGGCTACACCTTC. Its translation: CASRSTGGDGYTF.

The chain carries TRBV27 and TRBJ2-1; TRBD1 matches at 9 bases. From germline, CDR1 is MNHEY and CDR2 SMNVEV (reference sequence). The V segment lost 3 bases and the J segment 9 bases; nucleotides outside the gene matches: 9. The CDR3 runs to 15 residues. In nucleotides, the CDR3 is TGTGCCAGCAGTTTCACAACAGGGGGCAAAGGTGAGCAGTTCTTC. It specifies CASSFTTGGKGEQFF.

The rearrangement joins TRBV5-6 to TRBJ1-5; D ambiguous. With 4 bases removed from V and 6 bases from J, the gap between germline ends came to 8 bases. This CDR3 has 12 residues. Germline V gene lookup returns CDR1 SGHDT and CDR2 YYEEEE. The CDR3 DNA reads as TGTGCCAGCAGCACTCTCGGTCAGCCCCAGCATTTT. It yields the protein CASSTLGQPQHF.

The chain couples TRBV27 to TRBJ1-5; D gene uncertain. Trimming left V 2 bases short and J 7 bases short, with 12 bases between. Germline V gives CDR1 MNHEY, CDR2 SMNVEV (reference sequence). There are 14 residues in the CDR3. The CDR3, as DNA: TGTGCCAGCAGTTTAACCGGGGAACGCCAGCCCCAGCATTTT. It yields the protein CASSLTGERQPQHF.

The chain is built from TRBV5-1 and TRBJ1-2, with D perhaps TRBD1 (6 bases). Germline V gives CDR1 SGHRS, CDR2 YFSETQ. The ends were cut back, 5 bases at V and 1 base at J, with 12 bases in the middle. The CDR3 runs to 14 residues. CDR3 sequence reads: CASRPGHDNYGYTF. The CDR3 DNA reads TGCGCCAGCAGACCGGGACATGATAACTATGGCTACACCTTC.

This sequence joins TRBV24-1 and TRBJ2-3; TRBD2 aligns across 8 bases. Germline values: CDR1 KGHDR, CDR2 SFDVKD. V was clipped by 3 bases and J by 6 bases; unmatched bases: 7. The CDR3 totals 15 residues. CDR3: CATSDATGGRDTQYF. The CDR3 DNA sequence: TGTGCCACCAGTGATGCCACGGGGGGGCGGGATACGCAGTATTTT.

CDR3 loop: CASSPNLRTSGSNEQFF. The CDR3 DNA reads TGTGCCAGCAGCCCAAACCTTAGGACTAGCGGGAGCAATGAGCAGTTCTTC. V and J are TRBV13 and TRBJ2-1; 13 nucleotides match TRBD2. The V gene's germline CDR1 is PRHDT and CDR2 FYEKMQ (reference sequence). The J segment lost 6 bases and the V segment lost 5 bases, leaving 10 bases of the junction unmatched. The CDR3 extends over 17 amino acids. Filled out from reference TRBV13 and TRBJ2-1, the complete variable domain reads AAGVIQSPRHLIKEKRETATLKCYPIPRHDTVYWYQQGPGQDPQFLISFYEKMQSDKGSIPDRFSAQQFSDYHSELNMSSLELGDSALYFCASSPNLRTSGSNEQFFGPGTRLTVL.

The rearrangement joins TRBV18 to TRBJ1-5; TRBD1 matches at 8 bases. There are 15 residues in the CDR3. CDR1 and CDR2 from the germline V gene are KGHSH and LQKENI. Germline trimming cut 2 bases from V and 9 bases from J; bases unmatched to any gene: 9. The CDR3 DNA is TGTGCCAGCTCACCAGCCGGACAGGGTCAGTCGCCCCAGCATTTT. It codes for CASSPAGQGQSPQHF.

This clone was observed a handful of times. CDR3 in DNA: TGTGCCAGCCGAGAACAGGCTTTCGACGGGGAGCTGTTTTTT. This translates into CASREQAFDGELFF. This chain uses TRBV6-6 with TRBJ2-2, with D possibly matching TRBD1 (5 bases). There are 14 residues in the CDR3. Germline V gives CDR1 MNHNY, CDR2 SVGAGI (reference sequence). Trimming left V 8 bases short and J 7 bases short, with 17 bases between.

V gene TRBV5-1 combines with J gene TRBJ2-5; 9 bases line up with TRBD2. V shed 0 bases, J shed 1 base, and the junction held 4 bases outside the gene matches. CDR1 and CDR2 (germline): SGHRS, YFSETQ. This CDR3 has 16 residues. The CDR3 protein is CASSLDPAGGQETQYF. CDR3 bases: TGCGCCAGCAGCTTGGACCCAGCGGGAGGCCAAGAGACCCAGTACTTC.

The chain combines TRBV15 with TRBJ1-5; D is uncertain. This CDR3 spans 12 amino acids. The V and J ends lost 5 bases and 7 bases respectively, with 9 bases between them. Germline values: CDR1 LNHNV, CDR2 YYDKDF (reference sequence). This CDR3 reads CATSEDGQPQHF. The CDR3 bases are TGTGCCACCAGCGAAGACGGGCAGCCCCAGCATTTT.

The rearrangement joins TRBV19 to TRBJ1-1; D gene unclear. Germline-derived CDR1 and CDR2 are LNHDA and SQIVND (reference sequence). The V gene lost 6 bases and the J gene lost 0 bases, with 20 bases spanning the gap. The CDR3 has 17 amino acids. CDR3 in amino acids: CASSLPPGGYMNTEAFF. The CDR3 DNA sequence: TGTGCCAGTAGCCTACCTCCGGGAGGTTACATGAACACTGAAGCTTTCTTT. Supplemented by reference TRBV19 and TRBJ1-1, the full variable domain reads DGGITQSPKYLFRKEGQNVTLSCEQNLNHDAMYWYRQDPGQGLRLIYYSQIVNDFQKGDIAEGYSVSREKKESFPLTVTSAQKNPTAFYLCASSLPPGGYMNTEAFFGQGTRLTVV.

In this sample, this clone turned up once. The V gene is TRBV20-1, the J gene TRBJ2-2, with 10 bases matching TRBD2. The CDR3 runs to 15 residues. The trim removed 3 bases at V and 5 bases at J, leaving 6 bases unmatched. In germline, CDR1 is DFQATT, CDR2 SNEGSKA (reference sequence). CDR3 DNA: TGCAGTGCTAGTCCTAGCGGGAGAGAAACCGGGGAGCTGTTTTTT. As protein: CSASPSGRETGELFF.

The chain links TRBV30 to TRBJ1-2, with 8 bases identical to TRBD1. Germline-derived CDR1 and CDR2 are GTSNPN and SVGIG (reference sequence). The CDR3 has 13 residues. Trimming took 5 bases from V and 6 from J; bases not matched to a gene: 8. Here the CDR3 reads CAWGNQGADGYTF. The CDR3 DNA is TGTGCCTGGGGGAACCAGGGGGCGGATGGCTACACCTTC.

V usage is TRBV5-8 and J usage is TRBJ2-2; 9 bases fit TRBD1. J lost 4 bases, V lost 3 bases, and 1 base had no gene match. From germline, CDR1 is SGHTS and CDR2 YDEGEE. The CDR3 consists of 14 residues. The chain's CDR3 is CASSWDRATGELFF. CDR3 nucleotides: TGTGCCAGCAGCTGGGACAGGGCCACCGGGGAGCTGTTTTTT.

This clone was detected once. The chain carries TRBV6-5 and TRBJ2-3, with a possible D match to TRBD1 (6 bases). The CDR3 covers 14 residues. V gave up 7 bases and J gave up 1 base, with 12 bases separating them. Per the germline V gene, CDR1 is MNHEY and CDR2 is SVGAGI. CDR3 coding DNA: TGTGCCAGCACTACAGGGCAGGGCACAGATACGCAGTATTTT. This sequence encodes CASTTGQGTDTQYF.

The J gene is TRBJ2-1, the V gene TRBV6-5, with a tentative D call TRBD1 (5 bases). The V gene lost 6 bases and the J gene lost 6 bases, with 18 bases spanning the gap. CDR3 size: 15 residues. Germline V gives CDR1 MNHEY, CDR2 SVGAGI. CDR3 bases: TGTGCCAGCAGCCCGTGGACATCGGACGGCAATGAGCAGTTCTTC. Residues: CASSPWTSDGNEQFF.

The V and J genes are TRBV6-2 or TRBV6-3 and TRBJ2-6; the D gene is possibly TRBD2 (5 bases). Between the trimmed V and J ends, which lost 7 bases and 1 base, there was a span of 17 bases. The CDR3 covers 17 residues. CDR1 is MNHEY, CDR2 SVGEGT, per germline. CDR3 loop: CASTPPSSESGANVLTF. CDR3 in DNA: TGTGCCAGCACCCCCCCCAGTAGCGAGTCTGGGGCCAACGTCCTGACTTTC.

The CDR3 sequence is CASSALLDTEAFF. CDR3 in DNA: TGTGCCAGCAGTGCCCTACTAGACACTGAAGCTTTCTTT. V and J are TRBV6-4 and TRBJ1-1; D is uncertain. The CDR3 runs 13 residues. V dropped 4 bases and J dropped 3 bases, with 9 bases sitting between them. Germline CDR1 MRHNA, CDR2 SNTAGT.

The V and J genes are TRBV6-5 and TRBJ2-5; 10 nucleotides agree with TRBD2. V trimming: 0 bases; J trimming: 4 bases; junction bases outside the gene matches: 5. The CDR3 has 16 amino acids. Germline V gene data show CDR1 as MNHEY and CDR2 as SVGAGI. The CDR3 loop is CASSYSRVAGGETQYF. The CDR3 nucleotides are TGTGCCAGCAGTTACTCTCGGGTAGCGGGGGGAGAGACCCAGTACTTC.

The chain is built from TRBV4-3 and TRBJ1-1; the match to TRBD1 covers 7 bases. V was pared by 1 base and J by 0 bases, with 2 bases of the junction left unmatched. Germline-derived CDR1 and CDR2 are LGHNA and YSLEER. This CDR3 contains 15 residues. This chain's CDR3 is CASSQGTGMNTEAFF. The DNA for the CDR3 is TGCGCCAGCAGCCAAGGGACAGGCATGAACACTGAAGCTTTCTTT.

The V and J genes are TRBV6-1 and TRBJ2-7, with 7 bases aligning to TRBD1. CDR1 MNHNS and CDR2 SASEGT come from the germline V gene. Trimming at V came to 3 bases and at J to 7 bases, leaving 9 bases not matched to a gene. The CDR3 extends over 14 amino acids. The chain's CDR3 is CASSEPGQLGEQYF. The CDR3 bases are TGTGCCAGCAGTGAGCCGGGACAGCTGGGGGAGCAGTACTTC.

CDR3 loop: CASSLQGMAGELFF. The CDR3, as DNA: TGCGCCAGCAGCTTACAGGGGATGGCCGGGGAGCTGTTTTTT. The chain employs TRBV5-1 and TRBJ2-2; 7 nucleotides align to TRBD1. There are 14 residues in the CDR3. Germline V gene data show CDR1 as SGHRS and CDR2 as YFSETQ. J lost 6 bases, V lost 2 bases, and 4 bases had no gene match.

V gene TRBV18 combines with J gene TRBJ2-3; a possible D gene is TRBD1 (5 bases). Trimming cost V 2 bases and J 7 bases, with 16 bases left between them. This CDR3 spans 15 amino acids. Germline lookup yields CDR1 KGHSH and CDR2 LQKENI. The CDR3, as DNA: TGTGCCAGCTCACCAATTGGGCAGGGTAGGAATACGCAGTATTTT. Its protein is CASSPIGQGRNTQYF.

In the case of this clone: Other DNA sequences in this sample translate to the same CDR3. The chain combines TRBV18 with TRBJ2-7; D remains unclear. This CDR3 region has 13 residues. Germline values: CDR1 KGHSH, CDR2 LQKENI. Deletions cut 0 bases from V and 3 bases from J, with 6 bases between. CDR3 in amino acids: CASSPPTVYEQYF. The CDR3 nucleotides read TGTGCCAGCTCACCACCAACGGTCTACGAGCAGTACTTC.